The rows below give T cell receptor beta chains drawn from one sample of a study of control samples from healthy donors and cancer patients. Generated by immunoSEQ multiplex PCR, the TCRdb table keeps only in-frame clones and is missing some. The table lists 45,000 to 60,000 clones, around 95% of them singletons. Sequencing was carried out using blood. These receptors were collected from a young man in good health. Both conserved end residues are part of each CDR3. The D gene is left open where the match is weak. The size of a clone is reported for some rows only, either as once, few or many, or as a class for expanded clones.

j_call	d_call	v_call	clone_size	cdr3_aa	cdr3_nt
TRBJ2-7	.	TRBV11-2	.	CASSLETTASYEQYF	TGTGCCAGCAGCTTAGAAACGACAGCCTCCTACGAGCAGTACTTC
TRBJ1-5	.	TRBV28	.	CASTSPQLYSNQPQHF	TGTGCCAGCACCTCACCCCAGCTTTATAGCAATCAGCCCCAGCATTTT
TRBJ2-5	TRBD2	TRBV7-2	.	CASSLRTSGVATQYF	TGTGCCAGCAGCTTACGGACTAGCGGGGTAGCGACCCAGTACTTC
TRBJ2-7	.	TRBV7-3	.	CASSLGGIYEQYF	TGTGCCAGCAGCTTAGGCGGAATCTACGAGCAGTACTTC
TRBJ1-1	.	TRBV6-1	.	CASSEENRSRGEAFF	TGTGCCAGCAGTGAAGAGAACCGCTCGCGGGGTGAAGCTTTCTTT
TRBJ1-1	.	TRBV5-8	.	CASSSHPGQLQYTEAFF	TGTGCCAGCAGCTCCCACCCCGGACAGTTGCAATACACTGAAGCTTTCTTT
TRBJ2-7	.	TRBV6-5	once	CASSAGTLYEQYF	TGTGCCAGCAGCGCCGGGACCCTCTACGAGCAGTACTTC
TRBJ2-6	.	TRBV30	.	CAWGWAPSSGANVLTF	TGTGCCTGGGGTTGGGCGCCTAGCTCTGGGGCCAACGTCCTGACTTTC
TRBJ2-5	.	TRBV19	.	CASSIAPGKETQYF	TGTGCCAGTAGTATAGCCCCAGGGAAAGAGACCCAGTACTTC
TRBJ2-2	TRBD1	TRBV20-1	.	CSASPRGMGAGELFF	TGCAGTGCTAGTCCCAGGGGGATGGGCGCCGGGGAGCTGTTTTTT
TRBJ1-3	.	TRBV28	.	CASSPPGVSGNTIYF	TGTGCCAGCAGTCCCCCAGGGGTCTCTGGAAACACCATATATTTT
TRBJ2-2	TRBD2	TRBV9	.	CASTRSGAGTGELFF	TGTGCCAGCACCCGATCGGGAGCGGGGACCGGGGAGCTGTTTTTT
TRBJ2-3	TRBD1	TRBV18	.	CASSPGQGTDTQYF	TGTGCCAGCTCACCGGGACAGGGAACAGATACGCAGTATTTT
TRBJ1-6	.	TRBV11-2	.	CASSFTRDSPLHF	TGTGCCAGCAGCTTCACTCGGGATTCACCCCTCCACTTT
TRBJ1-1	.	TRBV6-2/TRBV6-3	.	CASSRRAINTEAFF	TGTGCCAGCAGTCGCAGGGCCATTAACACTGAAGCTTTCTTT
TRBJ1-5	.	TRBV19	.	CASSQGLRQPQHF	TGTGCCAGTAGTCAAGGGTTGCGACAGCCCCAGCATTTT
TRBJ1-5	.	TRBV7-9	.	CASSSNGPLGGSNQPQHF	TGTGCCAGCAGCTCTAACGGACCGCTGGGGGGTAGCAATCAGCCCCAGCATTTT